These 21 T cell receptor beta chains originate from one sample sequenced in a study of cytomegalovirus exposure and HLA in healthy donors. Primers for the PCR totalled 60 Vbeta and 13 Jbeta. Measured with immunoSEQ multiplex PCR; TCRdb has only the in-frame clones, and not every one. The sample lists some 90,000 clones; around 78% were seen once. The sample taken for sequencing was PBMCs. The receptors shown here come from a male donor in good health and CMV-seropositive.

The rearrangement uses TRBV28 and TRBJ2-6; TRBD1 matches at 9 bases. This CDR3 contains 17 residues. Trimming removed 4 bases from V and 0 bases from J; junction bases left unmatched: 4. Looked up from germline, CDR1 is MDHEN and CDR2 is SYDVKM. For the CDR3, the DNA is TGTGCCAGCAGTTACCTGGACAGGGGCTCTGGGGCCAACGTCCTGACTTTC. Translation gives CASSYLDRGSGANVLTF. Together with reference TRBV28 and TRBJ2-6, the CDR3 gives the full variable domain: DVKVTQSSRYLVKRTGEKVFLECVQDMDHENMFWYRQDPGLGLRLIYFSYDVKMKEKGDIPEGYSVSREKKERFSLILESASTNQTSMYLCASSYLDRGSGANVLTFGAGSRLTVL.

The V call is TRBV27, the J call TRBJ2-7, with 8 bases that match TRBD1. V was clipped by 0 bases and J by 4 bases; unmatched bases: 5. Germline CDR1 is MNHEY and CDR2 is SMNVEV (reference sequence). The CDR3 is 15 residues long. The CDR3 region has the DNA TGTGCCAGCAGTTTATCGGGCAGGGGGCGTTACGAGCAGTACTTC. Its protein is CASSLSGRGRYEQYF.

The rearrangement joins TRBV9 to TRBJ2-5; 12 bases map to TRBD1. The DNA end is more similar to TRBJ2-7, so the J call may be wrong. The CDR3 has 14 residues. Germline V CDR1 and CDR2: SGDLS, YYNGEE. The CDR3 is CASSARDRGLEQYF. CDR3 DNA: TGTGCCAGCAGCGCCCGGGACAGGGGGCTCGAGCAGTACTTC.

The chain combines TRBV28 with TRBJ2-3; 9 bases fit TRBD2. V dropped 5 bases and J dropped 6; count of bases not matched to a gene: 12. The length of the CDR3 is 16 residues. The germline V gene has CDR1 MDHEN and CDR2 SYDVKM. The CDR3 protein is CASSILSGRYGDTQYF. CDR3 sequence (DNA): TGTGCCAGCAGTATTCTAAGCGGGAGGTATGGCGATACGCAGTATTTT.

The gene calls are TRBV5-1 and TRBJ2-1; 8 bases fit TRBD2. The CDR3 has 15 amino acids. Germline V gene lookup returns CDR1 SGHRS and CDR2 YFSETQ. J gave up 8 bases and V 0 bases, and 7 bases lay outside the gene matches. The CDR3 nucleotides are TGCGCCAGCAGCTTGGGCGGGGGGCAGAGGGATGAGCAGTTCTTC. Its protein is CASSLGGGQRDEQFF.

The genes are TRBV19 and TRBJ1-1, with 8 bases aligning to TRBD1. Per germline, CDR1 LNHDA and CDR2 SQIVND (reference sequence). The V segment lost 7 bases and the J segment 4 bases; nucleotides outside the gene matches: 17. The CDR3 has 17 residues. The CDR3 DNA reads TGTGCCAGTAATTTTGGACAGGGCGGGCGTTCCGGCACTGAAGCTTTCTTT. As protein: CASNFGQGGRSGTEAFF.

This clone was seen a single time. The chain is built from TRBV5-1 and TRBJ2-7; 11 bases are a match to TRBD2. V shed 3 bases and J 5 bases; nucleotides not matched to a gene: 13. The CDR3 is 17 residues long. Germline assignment: CDR1 SGHRS and CDR2 YFSETQ. The CDR3 loop is CASSSRPFSGRADEQYF. The CDR3 region has the DNA TGCGCCAGCAGCTCTCGACCGTTTAGCGGGAGGGCCGACGAGCAGTACTTC.

This sequence joins TRBV27 and TRBJ1-5; D gene uncertain. Germline V CDR1 and CDR2: MNHEY, SMNVEV (reference sequence). The CDR3 contains 14 residues. V was cut by 3 bases and J by 4 bases, with 10 bases left in between. The DNA for the CDR3 is TGTGCCAGCAGTTTGGCAGGATCAAATCAGCCCCAGCATTTT. It codes for CASSLAGSNQPQHF.

This chain connects TRBV11-2 to TRBJ1-6; D possibly corresponds to TRBD1 (6 bases). Germline CDR1 reads SGHAT; CDR2 reads FQNNGV. Trimming pared 3 bases from V and 1 base from J, leaving 10 bases between. The CDR3 length is 16 residues. The CDR3: CASSLNTGSYNSPLHF. CDR3 nucleotides: TGTGCCAGCAGCTTGAATACAGGGTCCTATAATTCACCCCTCCACTTT.

Only one count was recorded for this clone. The chain combines TRBV28 with TRBJ2-5, with TRBD1 as a possible D gene (5 bases). This CDR3 has 14 amino acids. The ends were cut back, 10 bases at V and 0 bases at J, with 15 bases in the middle. CDR1 MDHEN and CDR2 SYDVKM come from the germline V gene. In nucleotides, the CDR3 is TGTGCCACCCGAAAGGGGTATGACCAAGAGACCCAGTACTTC. It codes for CATRKGYDQETQYF.

This clone was seen a handful of times. The chain couples TRBV5-6 to TRBJ2-7; the match to TRBD1 covers 9 bases. Per the germline V gene, CDR1 is SGHDT and CDR2 is YYEEEE. V lost 6 bases and J lost 5; bases outside the gene matches: 12. This CDR3 is 15 amino acids long. CDR3 in amino acids: CASTEFGTGPDEQYF. DNA for the CDR3: TGTGCCAGCACCGAATTCGGGACAGGGCCAGACGAGCAGTACTTC.

The rearrangement joins TRBV2 to TRBJ2-3; possibly TRBD2 for D (5 bases). The CDR3 is 14 residues long. Trimming removed 8 bases at V and 8 bases at J, with 20 bases between. In germline, CDR1 is SNHLY, CDR2 FYNNEI. The CDR3 spells CASRAGALISTQYF. The CDR3 nucleotides are TGTGCCAGCCGGGCGGGCGCCCTTATATCTACGCAGTATTTT.

This chain uses TRBV4-1 with TRBJ1-5; perhaps TRBD1 as D (5 bases). Germline CDR1 reads MGHRA; CDR2 reads YSYEKL. V was cut by 5 bases and J by 7 bases, with 12 bases left in between. This CDR3 comprises 13 residues. CDR3 protein: CASSGHFGQPQHF. Here the CDR3 DNA reads TGCGCCAGCAGCGGACATTTCGGCCAGCCCCAGCATTTT.

This clone was counted between two and nine times. V gene TRBV7-3 combines with J gene TRBJ2-4; tentatively, D is TRBD1 (6 bases). The CDR3 loop spans 14 amino acids. Germline V lookup: CDR1 SGHTA, CDR2 FQGTGA. V gave up 1 base and J gave up 8 bases, with 12 bases separating them. In DNA form, the CDR3 reads TGTGCCAGCAGCTTAAGTGGTCCAGGGGACATTCAGTACTTC. Translating gives CASSLSGPGDIQYF.

The chain uses TRBV27 and TRBJ2-7, with D tentatively TRBD2 (6 bases). The germline V and J ends were trimmed by 5 bases and 6 bases, with 14 bases remaining between them. The CDR3 loop spans 13 amino acids. Germline values: CDR1 MNHEY, CDR2 SMNVEV (reference sequence). CDR3 in amino acids: CASSPPNSGEQYF. The CDR3 DNA is TGTGCCAGCAGTCCCCCGAATAGCGGCGAGCAGTACTTC.

The V call is TRBV29-1, the J call TRBJ2-3; 11 positions agree with TRBD2. V was clipped by 4 bases and J by 5 bases; unmatched bases: 2. CDR3 length equals 13 residues. CDR1 is SQVTM, CDR2 ANQGSEA, per germline. The CDR3 loop is CSVGGLAGDTQYF. CDR3 in DNA: TGCAGCGTTGGAGGACTAGCGGGAGATACGCAGTATTTT.

The V and J genes are TRBV7-8 and TRBJ2-5, with TRBD1 matching 12 bases. Trimming at V came to 5 bases and at J to 7 bases, leaving 11 bases not matched to a gene. Germline V gene data show CDR1 as SGHVS and CDR2 as FQNEAQ. The CDR3 length is 16 residues. DNA of the CDR3: TGTGCCAGCAGCCTGACCGGGACAGGGGGCGTTCGGACCCAGTACTTC. Translation: CASSLTGTGGVRTQYF.

This clone was seen a few times. CDR3: CASMRGLDEKLFF. CDR3 DNA: TGTGCCAGCATGAGGGGGCTTGATGAAAAACTGTTTTTT. The rearrangement uses TRBV6-1 and TRBJ1-4, with TRBD1 matching 7 bases. V lost 7 bases to trimming and J lost 6 bases; unmatched junction nucleotides: 5. The CDR3 sequence is 13 residues long. Looked up from germline, CDR1 is MNHNS and CDR2 is SASEGT.

This clone appeared many times. This rearrangement joins TRBV7-9 to TRBJ1-1; TRBD1 might be the D (5 bases). The germline V gene encodes CDR1 SEHNR and CDR2 FQNEAQ (reference sequence). V lost 5 bases and J 3 bases, leaving 13 bases between the germline ends. The CDR3 has 14 residues. CDR3 protein: CASSPEGAHTEAFF. DNA of the CDR3: TGTGCCAGCAGCCCGGAAGGGGCTCACACTGAAGCTTTCTTT.

The CDR3 here is CAWSGGFEQPQHF. In DNA, the CDR3 is TGTGCCTGGAGTGGAGGTTTCGAACAGCCCCAGCATTTT. V and J are TRBV30 and TRBJ1-5; D not resolved. The CDR3 has 13 amino acids. Trimming took off 1 base at V and 7 bases at J, with 11 bases between the two ends. The V gene's germline CDR1 is GTSNPN and CDR2 SVGIG (reference sequence).

V and J are TRBV30 and TRBJ1-3; D may be TRBD1 (5 bases). CDR3 size: 19 residues. Between the trimmed V and J ends, which lost 3 bases and 0 bases, there was a span of 24 bases. Germline V gene lookup returns CDR1 GTSNPN and CDR2 SVGIG (reference sequence). The CDR3 region is CAWRPHTGKGENSGNTIYF. For the CDR3, the DNA is TGTGCCTGGAGACCCCATACTGGCAAAGGGGAAAACTCTGGAAACACCATATATTTT.